What follows are 20 T cell receptor beta chains derived from one specimen sequenced in a study of blood T cell repertoires in COVID-19. Sequencing was performed with immunoSEQ multiplex PCR; in TCRdb, only in-frame clones are kept and a portion is missing. The profile shows 45,000 to 55,000 clones, roughly nine tenths of them singletons. The sequencing input was peripheral blood. The receptor source for this set is a woman aged 80 or over with acute or convalescent COVID-19.

The gene calls are TRBV16 and TRBJ1-1, with unresolved D. Per germline, CDR1 KGHSY and CDR2 FQNENV. Between the trimmed V and J ends, which lost 1 base and 1 base, there was a span of 7 bases. CDR3 length: 14 amino acids. CDR3 protein: CASSQWAGNTEAFF. Written as DNA, the CDR3 is TGTGCCAGCAGCCAATGGGCGGGGAACACTGAAGCTTTCTTT.

The genes are TRBV11-2 and TRBJ1-2; D gene unclear. CDR1 SGHAT and CDR2 FQNNGV come from the germline V gene. The CDR3 has 11 residues. Trimming left V 2 bases short and J 12 bases short, with 10 bases between. In DNA, the CDR3 is TGTGCCAGCAGCTTATCCGGGGTGCACACCTTC. Protein sequence: CASSLSGVHTF.

The genes are TRBV19 and TRBJ1-6; 8 bases fit TRBD1. CDR1 is LNHDA, CDR2 SQIVND, per germline (reference sequence). CDR3 length: 14 amino acids. The trim removed 5 bases at V and 9 bases at J, leaving 6 bases unmatched. In DNA form, the CDR3 reads TGTGCCAGTAGTGCCGGGACAGGTAGTTCACCCCTCCACTTT. Translation: CASSAGTGSSPLHF. Combining the CDR3 with reference TRBV19 and TRBJ1-6 gives the whole variable domain DGGITQSPKYLFRKEGQNVTLSCEQNLNHDAMYWYRQDPGQGLRLIYYSQIVNDFQKGDIAEGYSVSREKKESFPLTVTSAQKNPTAFYLCASSAGTGSSPLHFGNGTRLTVT.

V and J are TRBV7-2 and TRBJ2-5; TRBD1 might be the D (6 bases). Germline CDR1 reads SGHTA; CDR2 reads FQGNSA. This CDR3 contains 15 residues. V lost 2 bases and J lost 2, with 12 bases in between. CDR3 nucleotides: TGTGCCAGCAGCTTATCCGGGACATCTCAAGAGACCCAGTACTTC. Its protein is CASSLSGTSQETQYF.

The rearrangement joins TRBV7-6 to TRBJ2-3, with TRBD1 as a possible D gene (6 bases). Trimming took off 5 bases at V and 0 bases at J, with 12 bases between the two ends. Germline loops: CDR1 SGHVS, CDR2 FNYEAQ. This CDR3 is 15 amino acids long. CDR3: CASSQLGGSTDTQYF. CDR3 DNA: TGTGCCAGCAGCCAACTAGGGGGTAGCACAGATACGCAGTATTTT.

The chain joins TRBV19 to TRBJ2-3; a possible D gene is TRBD1 (6 bases). Germline lookup yields CDR1 LNHDA and CDR2 SQIVND (reference sequence). The CDR3 has 15 amino acids. Trimming stripped 3 bases from V and 1 base from J, with 11 bases between. CDR3 loop: CASSIGDIRTDTQYF. In nucleotides, the CDR3 is TGTGCCAGTAGTATCGGGGACATCCGCACAGATACGCAGTATTTT.

This rearrangement joins TRBV19 to TRBJ2-7; possible D gene TRBD2, 6 bases. This CDR3 has 15 residues. With 5 bases removed from V and 2 bases from J, the gap between germline ends came to 16 bases. CDR1 and CDR2 (germline): LNHDA, SQIVND (reference sequence). The CDR3 DNA is TGTGCCAGTAGTCAAACCCCCGGGGGAACCTACGAGCAGTACTTC. Translating gives CASSQTPGGTYEQYF. Variable domain in full (rest from reference TRBV19 and TRBJ2-7): DGGITQSPKYLFRKEGQNVTLSCEQNLNHDAMYWYRQDPGQGLRLIYYSQIVNDFQKGDIAEGYSVSREKKESFPLTVTSAQKNPTAFYLCASSQTPGGTYEQYFGPGTRLTVT.

The chain links TRBV9 to TRBJ2-3, with TRBD2 identical over 7 bases. V shed 7 bases, J shed 4 bases, and the junction held 9 bases outside the gene matches. Germline-derived CDR1 and CDR2 are SGDLS and YYNGEE. The CDR3 spans 14 residues. The CDR3 nucleotides read TGTGCCAGCGGGGGGGACCCCGCCGCAGATACGCAGTATTTT. It encodes CASGGDPAADTQYF.

J is TRBJ2-2 and V is TRBV2, with 15 bases fitting TRBD2. CDR1 is SNHLY, CDR2 FYNNEI, per germline. V trimming: 7 bases; J trimming: 10 bases; junction bases outside the gene matches: 7. This CDR3 region has 15 residues. The chain's CDR3 is CASTGTSGGKTELFF. In DNA, the CDR3 is TGTGCCAGCACAGGGACTAGCGGGGGGAAGACGGAGCTGTTTTTT.

The rearrangement links TRBV7-9 to TRBJ2-2; D remains unclear. CDR3 length equals 14 residues. The germline V gene has CDR1 SEHNR and CDR2 FQNEAQ (reference sequence). V lost 1 base to trimming and J lost 5 bases, with 8 bases between them. CDR3 DNA: TGTGCCAGCAGCTTAGGGCAACAGACCGGGGAGCTGTTTTTT. Protein sequence: CASSLGQQTGELFF. The whole variable domain, remainder taken from reference TRBV7-9 and TRBJ2-2, is DTGVSQNPRHKITKRGQNVTFRCDPISEHNRLYWYRQTLGQGPEFLTYFQNEAQLEKSRLLSDRFSAERPKGSFSTLEIQRTEQGDSAMYLCASSLGQQTGELFFGEGSRLTVL.

The chain links TRBV29-1 to TRBJ2-1; D is possibly TRBD2 (6 bases). The V gene's germline CDR1 is SQVTM and CDR2 ANQGSEA. Between the trimmed V and J ends, which lost 4 bases and 6 bases, there was a span of 13 bases. The CDR3 runs to 13 residues. The CDR3 loop reads CSVGAGPGNEQFF. Written as DNA, the CDR3 is TGCAGCGTTGGCGCGGGGCCGGGCAATGAGCAGTTCTTC.

This clone has a single count. The chain recombines TRBV5-6 with TRBJ2-5; weak D call: TRBD1 (5 bases). Germline V lookup: CDR1 SGHDT, CDR2 YYEEEE. Trimming took off 2 bases at V and 5 bases at J, with 25 bases between the two ends. The CDR3 has 18 amino acids. The CDR3 region has the DNA TGTGCCAGCAGCTTAATTGGACACGCGGCATCCCTTGGGGAGACCCAGTACTTC. As protein: CASSLIGHAASLGETQYF.

This chain joins TRBV19 and TRBJ1-1; 7 nucleotides align to TRBD1. The CDR3 covers 13 residues. V lost 7 bases to trimming and J lost 4 bases; unmatched junction nucleotides: 6. In germline, CDR1 is LNHDA, CDR2 SQIVND (reference sequence). The CDR3 spells CASTATGSTEAFF. The CDR3 nucleotides are TGTGCCAGTACCGCGACAGGGAGCACTGAAGCTTTCTTT.

The rearrangement uses TRBV19 and TRBJ1-5; a possible D gene is TRBD1 (6 bases). This CDR3 contains 14 residues. V dropped 6 bases and J dropped 7 bases, with 16 bases sitting between them. Germline CDR1 and CDR2: LNHDA and SQIVND (reference sequence). The CDR3 region is CASSQTGIGQPQHF. The CDR3 DNA is TGTGCCAGTAGCCAAACAGGGATAGGACAGCCCCAGCATTTT. Full variable domain (missing parts from reference TRBV19 and TRBJ1-5): DGGITQSPKYLFRKEGQNVTLSCEQNLNHDAMYWYRQDPGQGLRLIYYSQIVNDFQKGDIAEGYSVSREKKESFPLTVTSAQKNPTAFYLCASSQTGIGQPQHFGDGTRLSIL.

The chain couples TRBV28 to TRBJ1-2; 7 positions agree with TRBD1. CDR1 and CDR2 from the germline V gene are MDHEN and SYDVKM. This CDR3 region has 14 residues. V gave up 1 base and J gave up 5 bases; unmatched junction bases: 4. The CDR3 is CASSLYQTGYGYTF. The CDR3 DNA reads TGTGCCAGCAGTTTATACCAGACAGGGTATGGCTACACCTTC.

This sequence joins TRBV30 and TRBJ2-7; TRBD1 matches 8 bases. The V gene end was trimmed by 1 base and the J gene end by 5 bases; junction bases not matched to a gene: 1. CDR3 size: 12 residues. CDR1 GTSNPN and CDR2 SVGIG come from the germline V gene (reference sequence). The CDR3 nucleotides read TGTGCCTGGAGTGGGACAGGGAACGAGCAGTACTTC. As protein: CAWSGTGNEQYF. Full variable domain (missing parts from reference TRBV30 and TRBJ2-7): SQTIHQWPATLVQPVGSPLSLECTVEGTSNPNLYWYRQAAGRGLQLLFYSVGIGQISSEVPQNLSASRPQDRQFILSSKKLLLSDSGFYLCAWSGTGNEQYFGPGTRLTVT.

This clone has a single count. This rearrangement joins TRBV3-1 (or the pseudogene TRBV3-2) to TRBJ2-1; 9 bases line up with TRBD2. The CDR3 spans 15 residues. Germline trimming cut 4 bases from V and 3 bases from J; bases unmatched to any gene: 4. Germline loops: CDR1 LGHDT, CDR2 YNNKEL (reference sequence). This chain's CDR3 is CASSPGTSLYNEQFF. CDR3 in DNA: TGTGCCAGCAGCCCCGGGACTAGCCTCTACAATGAGCAGTTCTTC.

This chain links TRBV2 with TRBJ1-5; D is unclear. Trimming took off 7 bases at V and 0 bases at J, with 7 bases between the two ends. There are 13 residues in the CDR3. Germline values: CDR1 SNHLY, CDR2 FYNNEI. For the CDR3, the DNA is TGTGCCAGCATTGCGGATAGCAATCAGCCCCAGCATTTT. Encoded protein: CASIADSNQPQHF.

The rearrangement joins TRBV3-1 (or the pseudogene TRBV3-2) to TRBJ2-5; the D gene is possibly TRBD1 (6 bases). CDR3 length: 14 residues. V lost 6 bases, J lost 1 base, and 12 bases lay in between. Per germline, CDR1 LGHDT and CDR2 YNNKEL (reference sequence). As DNA, the CDR3 is TGTGCCAGCAGACCCAGGACAGCCCAAGAGACCCAGTACTTC. It encodes CASRPRTAQETQYF.

CDR3 bases: TGTGCCACTCTTGGACAGGAAGGAAGAGGATTGACCGGGGAGCTGTTTTTT. This sequence encodes CATLGQEGRGLTGELFF. The rearrangement links TRBV19 to TRBJ2-2; 7 bases are shared with TRBD1. The V and J ends lost 10 bases and 5 bases, in that order; junction bases with no gene match: 19. This CDR3 is 17 amino acids long. Germline V gives CDR1 LNHDA, CDR2 SQIVND (reference sequence). Based on the CDR3 plus reference TRBV19 and TRBJ2-2, the full variable domain is DGGITQSPKYLFRKEGQNVTLSCEQNLNHDAMYWYRQDPGQGLRLIYYSQIVNDFQKGDIAEGYSVSREKKESFPLTVTSAQKNPTAFYLCATLGQEGRGLTGELFFGEGSRLTVL.